This record covers a single TCR beta chain. As yet, its antigen is unknown. This sequence may be a read error, since a much larger clone differs from it by one base. A J-beta primer mix and a sample-barcoded 5' primer were used in a second PCR of roughly 7 to 12 cycles. Tagging of each cDNA molecule was performed by a template-switch adaptor with 12 random nucleotides. TCRdb redid the calling of the 5' RACE reads with MiXCR, one entry per CDR3 protein. The table includes 700,000 or so distinct CDR3 sequences, 22% detected once. The data belong to a study of blood T cells in healthy people across ages. Per individual sample, total RNA of at least 6 micrograms was extracted. The CDR3 has 10 amino acids. CDR1 SQVTM and CDR2 ANQGSEA come from the germline V gene. Overall study results and limits: Estimated diversity that came from one million T cells was considered an underestimate. TCR beta diversity correlated strongly with naive T cell percentage.

This chain links TRBV29-1 with TRBJ2-1, with D possibly matching TRBD2 (5 bases). Sample: blood. This sequence originates from a man aged 70 or older in good health. The CDR3 is CSVVVEVGYF. CDR3 sequence (DNA): TGCAGCGTTGTCGTGGAGGTGGGGTACTTC.